This TCR beta chain was profiled in a study of control samples from healthy donors and cancer patients. V was pared by 1 base and J by 5 bases, with 5 bases between. CDR3 length equals 12 residues. The germline gives CDR1 LNHDA, CDR2 SQIVND (reference sequence). Assay used: immunoSEQ multiplex PCR; TCRdb lists only in-frame clones, some missing. The sample lists roughly 100,000 clones, 80% to 90% occurring once. This TCR derives from a woman aged 45-60 years in good health. The sequenced sample was blood. The chain joins TRBV19 to TRBJ2-5; D is ambiguous. CDR3 loop: CASSIGVETQYF. CDR3 nucleotide sequence: TGTGCCAGTAGTATAGGGGTGGAGACCCAGTACTTC. Full variable domain (outside the CDR3, taken from reference TRBV19 and TRBJ2-5): DGGITQSPKYLFRKEGQNVTLSCEQNLNHDAMYWYRQDPGQGLRLIYYSQIVNDFQKGDIAEGYSVSREKKESFPLTVTSAQKNPTAFYLCASSIGVETQYFGPGTRLLVL.